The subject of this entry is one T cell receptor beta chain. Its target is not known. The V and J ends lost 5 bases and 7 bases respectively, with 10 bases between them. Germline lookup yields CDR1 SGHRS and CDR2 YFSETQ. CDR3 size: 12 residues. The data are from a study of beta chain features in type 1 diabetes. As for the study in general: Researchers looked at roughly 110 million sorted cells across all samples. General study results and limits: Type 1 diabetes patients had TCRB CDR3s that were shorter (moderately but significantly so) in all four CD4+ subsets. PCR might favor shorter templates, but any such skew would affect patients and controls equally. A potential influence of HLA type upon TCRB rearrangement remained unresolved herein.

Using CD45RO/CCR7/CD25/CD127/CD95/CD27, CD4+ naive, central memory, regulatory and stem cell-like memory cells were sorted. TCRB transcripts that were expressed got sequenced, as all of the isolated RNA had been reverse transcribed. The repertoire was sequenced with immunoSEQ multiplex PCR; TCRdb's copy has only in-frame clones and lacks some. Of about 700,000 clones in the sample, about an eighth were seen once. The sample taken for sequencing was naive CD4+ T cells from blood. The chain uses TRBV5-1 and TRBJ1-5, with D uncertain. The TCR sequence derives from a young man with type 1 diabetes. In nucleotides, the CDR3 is TGCGCCAGCAGTGCCATTAACCAGCCCCAGCATTTT. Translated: CASSAINQPQHF.